The 28 T cell receptor beta chains given below trace back to one sample, sequenced in a study of T cell responses to AZD1222 COVID-19 vaccine. This table comes from immunoSEQ multiplex PCR, and its TCRdb copy is limited to in-frame clones, with some not included. Among 110,000 to 150,000 clones, approximately 92% were seen once, and the ten largest hold 1.7%. This specimen was peripheral blood, taken on day 0 of AZD1222 vaccination. These receptors were obtained from an adult in good health.

This chain links TRBV9 with TRBJ1-2; maybe TRBD1 (6 bases). Germline CDR1 and CDR2: SGDLS and YYNGEE. This CDR3 spans 13 amino acids. Trimming cost V 5 bases and J 6 bases, with 14 bases left between them. The CDR3 DNA sequence: TGTGCCAGCAGTGCTTTAGGGGGGGATGGCTACACCTTC. It codes for CASSALGGDGYTF.

The chain carries TRBV5-4 and TRBJ1-2; D gene unclear. The CDR3 contains 15 residues. V lost 2 bases, J lost 2 bases, and 13 bases lay in between. The germline gives CDR1 SGHNT, CDR2 YYREEE (reference sequence). DNA for the CDR3: TGTGCCAGCAGCTTTGACCGACTGGGCAACTATGGCTACACCTTC. It yields the protein CASSFDRLGNYGYTF.

The rearrangement links TRBV27 to TRBJ1-1; D may be TRBD1 (6 bases). The CDR3 is made up of 13 amino acids. V was pared by 5 bases and J by 1 base, with 8 bases between. Germline-derived CDR1 and CDR2 are MNHEY and SMNVEV (reference sequence). The CDR3 DNA is TGTGCCAGCAGTGTACAGGGGAACACTGAAGCTTTCTTT. It specifies CASSVQGNTEAFF.

The chain couples TRBV6-5 to TRBJ1-3; 7 nucleotides line up with TRBD1. Germline CDR1 MNHEY, CDR2 SVGAGI. The CDR3 extends over 14 amino acids. J was trimmed by 3 bases and V by 6 bases; bases with no gene match: 5. The CDR3 nucleotides read TGTGCCAGCAGAACCTACAGGGGTGGAAACACCATATATTTT. It encodes CASRTYRGGNTIYF.

The J gene is TRBJ1-2, the V gene TRBV4-2; D is uncertain. The V end was cut by 0 bases, the J end by 4 bases, with 12 bases between. Per the germline V gene, CDR1 is LGHNA and CDR2 is YNFKEQ. The CDR3 loop spans 15 amino acids. The chain's CDR3 is CASSQELETFYGYTF. CDR3 bases: TGTGCCAGCAGCCAAGAATTAGAAACCTTCTATGGCTACACCTTC.

The V and J genes are TRBV28 and TRBJ1-2; D gene uncertain. The ends were cut back, 5 bases at V and 1 base at J, with 8 bases in the middle. Looked up from germline, CDR1 is MDHEN and CDR2 is SYDVKM. The CDR3 totals 13 residues. CDR3 coding DNA: TGTGCCAGCAGTACGGTCAGTAACTATGGCTACACCTTC. It translates to CASSTVSNYGYTF.

The chain is built from TRBV5-1 and TRBJ1-1; D gene ambiguous. CDR3 size: 16 residues. Trimming took off 1 base at V and 1 base at J, with 14 bases between the two ends. Looked up from germline, CDR1 is SGHRS and CDR2 is YFSETQ. CDR3 sequence (DNA): TGCGCCAGCAGCTTGAGGTGGTCAGGACGGAACACTGAAGCTTTCTTT. Encoded protein: CASSLRWSGRNTEAFF.

The rearrangement uses TRBV5-1 and TRBJ2-3; TRBD2 matches 10 bases. The CDR3 has 14 amino acids. Germline CDR1 SGHRS, CDR2 YFSETQ. V dropped 6 bases and J dropped 4; count of bases not matched to a gene: 5. The CDR3, as DNA: TGCGCCAGCAAAGCGGGAGGGCCCGCAGATACGCAGTATTTT. This codes for CASKAGGPADTQYF. The full variable domain, completed using reference TRBV5-1 and TRBJ2-3, is KAGVTQTPRYLIKTRGQQVTLSCSPISGHRSVSWYQQTPGQGLQFLFEYFSETQRNKGNFPGRFSGRQFSNSRSEMNVSTLELGDSALYLCASKAGGPADTQYFGPGTRLTVL.

V is TRBV7-8 and J is TRBJ1-4, with D unclear. Germline CDR1 SGHVS, CDR2 FQNEAQ. Trimming removed 1 base from V and 4 bases from J, with 13 bases in between. This CDR3 is 16 amino acids long. CDR3 nucleotide sequence: TGTGCCAGCAGCTTAGAGGGAGGGCTACTTAATGAAAAACTGTTTTTT. Residues: CASSLEGGLLNEKLFF.

The V call is TRBV5-1, the J call TRBJ2-7; 8 bases map to TRBD2. CDR3 size: 18 residues. V trimming: 6 bases; J trimming: 6 bases; junction bases outside the gene matches: 23. Germline V gene sequence: CDR1 SGHRS, CDR2 YFSETQ. The CDR3 DNA follows: TGCGCCAGCAAGAGGGGCGGTGGCAGCGGGAGTTTCCTGGCCGAGCAGTACTTC. Translated: CASKRGGGSGSFLAEQYF.

The chain uses TRBV9 and TRBJ1-3; 9 bases line up with TRBD1. V lost 7 bases and J lost 0; bases outside the gene matches: 2. Germline CDR1 is SGDLS and CDR2 is YYNGEE. This CDR3 has 14 residues. The CDR3 loop is CASGQGSSGNTIYF. The CDR3 bases are TGTGCCAGCGGACAGGGGAGCTCTGGAAACACCATATATTTT. Together with reference TRBV9 and TRBJ1-3, the CDR3 gives the full variable domain: DSGVTQTPKHLITATGQRVTLRCSPRSGDLSVYWYQQSLDQGLQFLIQYYNGEERAKGNILERFSAQQFPDLHSELNLSSLELGDSALYFCASGQGSSGNTIYFGEGSWLTVV.

The rearrangement joins TRBV7-8 to TRBJ2-7; D is perhaps TRBD1 (5 bases). The CDR3 has 14 residues. Germline V lookup: CDR1 SGHVS, CDR2 FQNEAQ. Trimming removed 2 bases from V and 7 bases from J, with 15 bases in between. For the CDR3, the DNA is TGTGCCAGCAGCTTATCCGGACACCCTCATGAGCAGTACTTC. Residues: CASSLSGHPHEQYF.

On this clone itself: The sample holds other DNA sequences that translate to the same CDR3. CDR3 protein: CATSDPTGNQPQHF. The CDR3 DNA is TGTGCCACCAGTGACCCGACAGGCAATCAGCCCCAGCATTTT. The chain joins TRBV24-1 to TRBJ1-5, with D tentatively TRBD1 (5 bases). CDR1 and CDR2 (germline): KGHDR, SFDVKD. The CDR3 loop spans 14 amino acids. The V end was cut by 4 bases, the J end by 2 bases, with 8 bases between.

The chain combines TRBV5-4 with TRBJ1-5; no firm D call. The CDR3 loop spans 13 amino acids. Trimming removed 3 bases at V and 8 bases at J, with 12 bases between. CDR1 is SGHNT, CDR2 YYREEE, per germline (reference sequence). CDR3 sequence: CASSSGPGEPQHF. CDR3 in DNA: TGTGCCAGCAGCTCCGGGCCGGGCGAGCCCCAGCATTTT.

The chain couples TRBV12-5 to TRBJ1-6; no clear D. The length of the CDR3 is 21 residues. CDR1 and CDR2 from the germline V gene are LGHNT and FRNRAP. V was pared by 0 bases and J by 4 bases, with 25 bases between. In DNA, the CDR3 is TGTGCTAGTGGTTTGGTAAGCCGGAACAGCCCCTCGAATTATTATAATTCACCCCTCCACTTT. Protein: CASGLVSRNSPSNYYNSPLHF.

This sequence joins TRBV7-9 and TRBJ1-5; D uncertain. This CDR3 is 15 amino acids long. V was cut by 1 base and J by 0 bases, with 7 bases left in between. Looked up from germline, CDR1 is SEHNR and CDR2 is FQNEAQ (reference sequence). This chain's CDR3 is CASSLGGYSNQPQHF. CDR3 bases: TGTGCCAGCAGCTTAGGAGGTTATAGCAATCAGCCCCAGCATTTT.

This clone has just one count. The genes are TRBV11-1 and TRBJ2-1; D ambiguous. Germline V gene data show CDR1 as SGHAT and CDR2 as FQDESV (reference sequence). This CDR3 spans 13 amino acids. Trimming left V 1 base short and J 10 bases short, with 11 bases between. CDR3 amino acids: CASSLGGEWEQFF. In DNA, the CDR3 is TGTGCCAGCAGCTTAGGTGGCGAGTGGGAGCAGTTCTTC.

The chain uses TRBV6-1 and TRBJ1-1; D is uncertain. The CDR3 covers 16 residues. In germline, CDR1 is MNHNS, CDR2 SASEGT. V was cut by 4 bases and J by 5 bases, with 20 bases left in between. CDR3 residues: CASSGGYRVPNTEAFF. Here the CDR3 DNA reads TGTGCCAGCAGTGGCGGATATCGAGTCCCAAATACTGAAGCTTTCTTT.

The rearrangement links TRBV27 to TRBJ1-2; TRBD1 agrees at 9 bases. The CDR3 has 14 residues. J gave up 8 bases and V 0 bases, and 4 bases lay outside the gene matches. Germline CDR1 reads MNHEY; CDR2 reads SMNVEV (reference sequence). Written as DNA, the CDR3 is TGTGCCAGCAGTTTATCCGGGACAGGGTCGGGCTACACCTTC. This translates into CASSLSGTGSGYTF.

The chain carries TRBV6-4 and TRBJ1-2; D not certain. CDR3 size: 16 residues. Deletions cut 2 bases from V and 8 bases from J, with 21 bases between. Per germline, CDR1 MRHNA and CDR2 SNTAGT. DNA of the CDR3: TGTGCCAGCAGTGACCTCCCAAGGGCGCTGAGGGTCGGCTACACCTTC. Translating gives CASSDLPRALRVGYTF.

The chain has TRBV10-2 and TRBJ2-5; D possibly corresponds to TRBD2 (5 bases). Germline assignment: CDR1 WSHSY and CDR2 SAAADI. This CDR3 is built from 14 residues. V lost 6 bases, J lost 7 bases, and 18 bases lay in between. The CDR3 protein is CASSLNTEGGTQYF. The CDR3 nucleotides read TGCGCCAGCAGCCTAAATACAGAAGGAGGGACCCAGTACTTC.

This chain connects TRBV7-9 to TRBJ1-5; 7 bases fit TRBD1. The V gene's germline CDR1 is SEHNR and CDR2 FQNEAQ (reference sequence). The CDR3 is 13 amino acids. V gave up 5 bases and J gave up 8 bases; unmatched junction bases: 6. The CDR3 DNA reads TGTGCCAGCAGCGTTCAGGGGGTTGAGCCCCAGCATTTT. It encodes CASSVQGVEPQHF.

The J gene is TRBJ2-4, the V gene TRBV13; 7 bases are shared with TRBD2. Germline lookup yields CDR1 PRHDT and CDR2 FYEKMQ (reference sequence). V shed 0 bases and J 8 bases; nucleotides not matched to a gene: 4. The length of the CDR3 is 14 residues. This chain's CDR3 is CASSLGLARDIQYF. The CDR3 region has the DNA TGTGCCAGCAGCTTAGGACTAGCGAGGGACATTCAGTACTTC. The whole variable domain, filled in from reference TRBV13 and TRBJ2-4, reads AAGVIQSPRHLIKEKRETATLKCYPIPRHDTVYWYQQGPGQDPQFLISFYEKMQSDKGSIPDRFSAQQFSDYHSELNMSSLELGDSALYFCASSLGLARDIQYFGAGTRLSVL.

The genes are TRBV3-1 (or the pseudogene TRBV3-2) and TRBJ2-2; 8 bases align to TRBD2. The V gene end was trimmed by 7 bases and the J gene end by 0 bases; junction bases not matched to a gene: 7. There are 16 residues in the CDR3. CDR1 LGHDT and CDR2 YNNKEL come from the germline V gene (reference sequence). CDR3 amino acids: CASTPTSGTNTGELFF. As DNA, the CDR3 is TGTGCCAGCACCCCTACTAGCGGCACGAACACCGGGGAGCTGTTTTTT.

The genes are TRBV27 and TRBJ2-5, with D tentatively TRBD2 (7 bases). Germline-derived CDR1 and CDR2 are MNHEY and SMNVEV (reference sequence). Trimming shortened V by 6 bases and J by 4 bases, and 15 bases separated the two germline ends. The CDR3 loop spans 14 amino acids. In nucleotides, the CDR3 is TGTGCCAGCAGGGGAGGGGGTGGCGGAGAGACCCAGTACTTC. Protein sequence: CASRGGGGGETQYF.

The chain has TRBV19 and TRBJ2-5; TRBD1 matches at 7 bases. Germline V gene sequence: CDR1 LNHDA, CDR2 SQIVND (reference sequence). The CDR3 is 14 residues long. The V segment lost 4 bases and the J segment 1 base; nucleotides outside the gene matches: 3. Here the CDR3 DNA reads TGTGCCAGTAGTAGTGGGACAGCCCAAGAGACCCAGTACTTC. Encoded protein: CASSSGTAQETQYF.

A single count supports this clone. The genes are TRBV9 and TRBJ2-2; TRBD1 matches 8 bases. In germline, CDR1 is SGDLS, CDR2 YYNGEE. Unmatched junction bases numbered 11, after V lost 2 bases and J lost 5 bases. The CDR3 is made up of 17 amino acids. The CDR3, as DNA: TGTGCCAGCAGCGTCCTACCCGGGACAGGAGGAACCGGGGAGCTGTTTTTT. Translating it yields CASSVLPGTGGTGELFF.

This chain links TRBV5-1 with TRBJ1-1, with 7 bases lining up with TRBD1. Germline loops: CDR1 SGHRS, CDR2 YFSETQ. The CDR3 length is 14 residues. V lost 2 bases and J lost 3; bases outside the gene matches: 4. For the CDR3, the DNA is TGCGCCAGCAGCTTACAGGGGAAGGACACTGAAGCTTTCTTT. It codes for CASSLQGKDTEAFF.